A single TCR beta chain is shown here with its context. This clone's antigen is unknown. It has no much larger one-base neighbor in the sample; base qualities were not kept. This entry belongs to a study of cytomegalovirus exposure and HLA in healthy donors (dated 2017 in TCRdb). For context, the study as a whole: According to an earlier analysis of several hundred of the donors, about 179 million T cells yielded 120 million or so unique TCR beta sequences and 276 Gb of sequence data. An early release that covered fewer than 800 HLA-typed donors contained approximately 320 gigabases of sequencing data and some 87 million unique TCR sequences. Of the roughly 400 genotyped donors, less than 90% were placed in the genetic ancestry cluster associated with self-reported Caucasian donors. The study aimed to test whether signatures of past pathogen exposure could be identified by cataloging public T cell receptors. The study used immunosequencing to profile the T cell repertoires of 666 subjects and linked those repertoires to cytomegalovirus serostatus. Besides the first cohort of 500 to 700 subjects, a separate validation cohort made up of 120 different subjects was used. To predict cytomegalovirus infection status, the study brought together high-throughput TCR immunosequencing, statistical association of individual TCRs with disease status, and machine learning. A later analysis re-analyzed previously published TCR beta repertoires from 600 to 850 donors and added high-resolution HLA genotyping to study TCR occurrence patterns. Rather than drawing on any new phenotypic data, the later analysis identified candidate immune exposures from TCR beta sequences and the way those sequences occurred across donors. To decide whether each TCR beta V gene segment behaved as functional or pseudogenic, an earlier analysis of some 570 of the donors relied on high-throughput TCR beta sequencing. Donor age, sex, ethnicity and CMV serostatus were collected together with the repertoire data. A later genetic analysis took genome-wide SNP genotypes for about 65% of the 666 donors and used that subset as a discovery cohort. Every discovery cohort repertoire had been produced on one sequencing platform. Class I and class II HLA loci were covered by the typing at four-digit resolution. The number of donors typed differed by locus, with about 629-640 for A, B, C, DRB1 and DQB1, about 500 for DQA1, over 600 for DPA1, and 472 for DPB1. Five DR-DQ haplotypes were handled as single units for association and clustering, since linkage in the cohort was strong. Among approximately 370 genotyped donors of the cohort, an average of roughly 230,000 unique TCR beta nucleotide sequences was sequenced per donor, of which about 20% were non-productive.

Overall study outcomes, separate from this receptor: The authors suggested that the approach could potentially be generalized to other disease states and immunological phenotypes. Because HLA typing was missing for some donors at each locus, association tests included only the typed subset. In an earlier analysis of more than 500 of the donors, most TCR beta V segments appeared in productive rearrangements about 87% or about 30% of the time, broadly matching IMGT annotations. A later analysis reported that several top co-occurrence clusters appeared linked to parvovirus B19, influenza, CMV and Epstein-Barr virus. In a later analysis, most CMV-associated TCR beta chains were found to appear HLA-restricted, with HLA associations seemingly driven largely by CMV exposure. In a later genetic analysis, a missense DCLRE1C variant was associated with V-gene and J-gene trimming of TCR beta chains, and the association was replicated in an independent cohort. CMV serostatus was the only immune exposure information available for the cohort. In a later analysis, the rate of TCR association differed among HLA loci, with DRB1 alleles having the most associated TCRs and HLA-C alleles having the fewest. The earlier analysis of 450 to 700 of the donors excluded 15 to 20 rarely observed V segments, including chromosome 9 orphons, because counts were too low. A further reported finding was that TCR beta sequences accurately predicted the HLA-A and HLA-B alleles for most subjects in the first cohort. According to a later genetic analysis, donors in an Asian-associated ancestry cluster had fewer N-insertions in productive TCRs than the roughly 700-donor mean. Three of the identified cytomegalovirus-associated TCR beta chains were confirmed in vitro to be specific for cytomegalovirus antigens. A group of highly shared sequence variants was considered likely to be a technical artifact of the sequencing pipeline. Across donors, most TCR sequences were observed very rarely, whereas some public TCRs were present in many individuals. When HLA alleles, especially DR and DQ, strongly co-occurred, attributing TCR associations to individual alleles was difficult. In a later analysis, HLA-associated TCR beta chains were found to be more clonally expanded and to have lower generation probabilities than equally common non-associated chains. Linkage disequilibrium might explain the correlated functional status among segregating V segments, but an unknown experimental factor could not be excluded. The classifier was reported to diagnose cytomegalovirus status with high specificity and sensitivity in both the original and validation cohorts. The cohort was sequenced for TCR beta chains only, and without alpha or paired-chain data the features that could be detected were limited. In a later analysis, 16,951 TCR beta sequences were associated with specific HLA alleles at a false discovery rate of 0.05. Roughly uniform sequencing depth across donors was assumed in presence/absence analyses, although this assumption may not hold. A total of roughly 160 TCR beta chains were listed by the study as associated with cytomegalovirus.

Receptor amplification or capture employed the immunoSEQ multiplex PCR assay. A mixture of 60 forward primers for TCR Vbeta segments and 13 reverse primers for TCR Jbeta segments was used in the multiplex PCR. The CDR3 region of rearranged TCR beta genes was amplified from genomic DNA by a multiplex PCR assay. Amplified TCR beta libraries were sequenced as 87-base-pair reads on the Illumina HiSeq System. Processing in the source paper ran as follows. A later analysis tallied roughly 76 million unique TCR beta chains across the 666 repertoires, and 10 million to 11 million of those chains were shared by two or more donors. To remove PCR and sequencing errors, raw reads were error-corrected and collapsed into unique sequences using a nearest-neighbor algorithm that merged closely related sequences. Alignment of CDR3 sequences to IMGT reference sequences was used to assign V, D and J gene segments. Each retained sequence needed at least a six-nucleotide match to both a V gene segment and a J gene segment. A rearrangement counted as productive if the CDR3 had no stop codons and remained in frame with V and J, and every other rearrangement counted as non-productive. Following IMGT convention, CDR3 was defined as the stretch from the second conserved V-encoded cysteine to the conserved J-encoded phenylalanine. In an earlier analysis of 550 to 650 of the donors, sequences lacking an unambiguous match to a single V gene segment were excluded. An earlier analysis of several hundred of the donors called V segments functional above 56.7% productive rearrangements and segregating when the between-donor standard deviation exceeded 5%. A statistical classification framework was built for diagnosing cytomegalovirus status from the catalog of TCR beta chain sequences. A later analysis assigned V and J genes by comparing TCR nucleotide sequences with IMGT/GENE-DB human TR gene sequences. A later analysis assigned CDR3 sequences and most-parsimonious VDJ recombination scenarios with the TCRdist pipeline. In a later analysis, every TCR beta chain was defined by the combination of its CDR3 amino acid sequence and its V-gene family, and reads without a unique V-gene family were dropped. To address suspected cross-contamination and a sequencing artifact, a later analysis removed 450 to 700 highly shared, low-generation-probability nucleotide sequences. In a later analysis, a clonal expansion index was calculated for each public chain from normalized within-repertoire ranks of inferred template counts. In a later analysis, generation probabilities were computed with a VDJ recombination model fitted to out-of-frame rearrangements, and the resulting probabilities were checked against IGoR. A later analysis scored TCR-TCR, TCR-HLA and TCR-CMV co-occurrence with hypergeometric tests, applying a repertoire-size bias correction to TCR pairs. False discovery rates were estimated in a later analysis by permuting HLA or CMV assignments 20 times. In a later analysis, co-occurring TCRs were grouped using DBSCAN, with TCRdist sequence similarity added in when clustering inside HLA-allele-positive subsets. For co-occurrence clustering, repertoires with fewer than 30,000 or more than 120,000 public chains were excluded, along with a handful of repertoires with anomalous nucleotide sharing. The table was pulled from immuneACCESS by TCRdb, which kept in-frame rearrangements only. Such tables lose some clones; where checked, under half of the loss comes from unresolved V genes, and the rest has no known cause. V, J and clone size derive from that table, while D and trimming were established from the DNA sequence. Present in this sample are hundreds of thousands of clones, approximately 70% of which were seen just once. 2.6% of the sample belongs to the ten largest clones.

The cohort comprised around 690 healthy bone marrow donors. At the time of sampling, all cohort members were nominally healthy, though unrecorded immune exposures were likely present. The donor tested CMV seropositive and was one of the 289 seropositive cohort members. A peripheral blood sample was provided by each donor, and peripheral blood mononuclear cells were used for TCR beta sequencing. Genomic DNA extraction from the blood cell samples was performed with the Qiagen DNeasy Blood Extraction Kit. The sequence derives from a man aged 40-49 years in good health and CMV-seropositive. The sample comprised PBMCs.

The encoded CDR3 is CASSYSEGYYGYTF. The DNA sequence is given as TGTGCCAGCAGTTACTCAGAGGGCTACTATGGCTACACCTTC. The V and J genes are TRBV6-6 and TRBJ1-2, with no reliable assignment of the D segment. Reading from cysteine to phenylalanine, the CDR3 counts 14 amino acids. This entry keeps only the CDR3 DNA: 42 bases, framed from base 1. Based on the germline V gene (reference sequence), the CDR1 and CDR2 sequences are MNHNY and SVGAGI. Cut back by 0 bases and 3 bases, the V and J ends lie 8 bases apart.